The entry below describes one T cell receptor beta chain. What it binds is not known. An end of the junction does not agree with germline; a read error may underlie this. The data were taken from a study of T-cell reconstitution after alpha-beta-depleted transplantation in children. Study results and caveats: Some patients owed their high day-60 TCRbeta diversity to surviving recipient T cells and thymic progenitors. It was reported that alpha-beta T cells came from several hundred expanded graft clones (about two months after transplant). Newly produced T cells mostly accounted for T-cell counts and diversity one year post-transplant.

CDR3 length: 17 amino acids. The germline gives CDR1 KGHSH, CDR2 LQKENI. Construction of the TCRbeta library involved unique molecular identifiers. TCRdb independently ran MiXCR on the PCR reads; one entry per CDR3 protein. Here the sample spans 45,000 or so distinct CDR3 sequences, roughly half being singletons. Specimen: peripheral blood, collected before TCRalphabeta/CD19-depleted stem cell transplant. The rearrangement links TRBV18 to TRBJ2-6; TRBD2 aligns across 12 bases. The sequence derives from a boy less than two years old with SCID, due to receive a stem cell transplant. The CDR3 nucleotides are TGTGCCAGCTCATCATGGACTAGCGGGGCTGGGGCCAACCTCCTGACTTTC. Translated, it gives CASSSWTSGAGANLLTF.